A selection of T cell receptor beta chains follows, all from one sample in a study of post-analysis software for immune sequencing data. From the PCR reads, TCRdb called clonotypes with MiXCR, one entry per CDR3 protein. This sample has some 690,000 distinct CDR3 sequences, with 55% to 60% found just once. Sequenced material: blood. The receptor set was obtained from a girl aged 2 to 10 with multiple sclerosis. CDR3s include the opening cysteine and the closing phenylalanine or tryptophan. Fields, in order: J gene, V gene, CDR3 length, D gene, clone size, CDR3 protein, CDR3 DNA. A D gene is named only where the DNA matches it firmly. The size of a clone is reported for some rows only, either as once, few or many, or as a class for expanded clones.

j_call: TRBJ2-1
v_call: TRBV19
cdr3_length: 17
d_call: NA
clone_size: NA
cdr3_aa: CASSIAEGQLGYNEQFF
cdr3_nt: TGTGCCAGTAGTATAGCGGAGGGGCAACTCGGATACAATGAGCAGTTCTTC

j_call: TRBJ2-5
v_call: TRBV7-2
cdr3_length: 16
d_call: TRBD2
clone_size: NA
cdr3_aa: CASSLVPLAGLNEQYF
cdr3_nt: TGTGCCAGCAGCTTAGTTCCACTAGCGGGGCTTAATGAGCAGTACTTC

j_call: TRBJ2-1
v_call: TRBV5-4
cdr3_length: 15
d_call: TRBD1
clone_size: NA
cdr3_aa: CASSYQGASYNEQFF
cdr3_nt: TGTGCCAGCAGCTATCAGGGGGCTTCCTACAATGAGCAGTTCTTC

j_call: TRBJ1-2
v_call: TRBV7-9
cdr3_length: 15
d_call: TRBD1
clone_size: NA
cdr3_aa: CASSSTGTGVYGYTF
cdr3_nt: TGTGCCAGCAGCTCAACCGGGACAGGCGTCTATGGCTACACCTTC

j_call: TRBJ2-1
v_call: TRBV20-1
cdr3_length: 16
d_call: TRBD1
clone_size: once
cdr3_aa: CSARDGGQGAYNEQFF
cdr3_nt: TGCAGTGCTAGAGATGGGGGACAGGGGGCATACAATGAGCAGTTCTTC

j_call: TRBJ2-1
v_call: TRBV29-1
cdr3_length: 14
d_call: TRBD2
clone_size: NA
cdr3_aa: CSVEWGEGYNEQFF
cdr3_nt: TGCAGCGTTGAATGGGGGGAGGGCTACAATGAGCAGTTCTTC

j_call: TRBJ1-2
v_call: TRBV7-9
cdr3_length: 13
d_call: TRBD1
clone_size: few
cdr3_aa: CASSLGDSHGYTF
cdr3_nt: TGTGCCAGCAGCTTAGGGGACAGCCATGGCTACACCTTC

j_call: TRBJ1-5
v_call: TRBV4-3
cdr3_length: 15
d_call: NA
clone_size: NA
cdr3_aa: CASSQGGREGQPQHF
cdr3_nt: TGCGCCAGCAGCCAGGGGGGCAGGGAGGGACAGCCCCAGCATTTT

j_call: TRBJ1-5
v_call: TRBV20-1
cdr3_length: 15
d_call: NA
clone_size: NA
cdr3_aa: CSAKVSGSPNQPQHF
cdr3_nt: TGCAGTGCTAAGGTCTCGGGGAGTCCAAATCAGCCCCAGCATTTT

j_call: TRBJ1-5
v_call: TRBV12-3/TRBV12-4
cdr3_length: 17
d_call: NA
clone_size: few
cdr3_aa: CASSLVGPFYSNQPQHF
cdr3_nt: TGTGCCAGCAGTTTAGTAGGACCGTTTTATAGCAATCAGCCCCAGCATTTT

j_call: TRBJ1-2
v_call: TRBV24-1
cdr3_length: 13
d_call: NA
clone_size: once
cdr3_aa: CATSDDGVHGYTF
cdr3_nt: TGTGCCACCAGTGATGATGGGGTGCATGGCTACACCTTC

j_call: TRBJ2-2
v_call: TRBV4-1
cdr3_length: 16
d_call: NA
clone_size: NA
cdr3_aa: CASSQERGPNTGELFF
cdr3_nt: TGCGCCAGCAGCCAAGAAAGGGGCCCGAATACCGGGGAGCTGTTTTTT

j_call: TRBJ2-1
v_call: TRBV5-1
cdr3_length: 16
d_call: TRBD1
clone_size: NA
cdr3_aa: CASSLQPGGVYNEQFF
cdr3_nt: TGCGCCAGCAGCTTGCAGCCAGGGGGCGTATACAATGAGCAGTTCTTC

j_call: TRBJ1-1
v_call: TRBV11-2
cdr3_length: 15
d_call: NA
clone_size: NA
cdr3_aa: CASSPLTGTSTEAFF
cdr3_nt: TGTGCCAGCAGCCCCCTAACCGGGACCAGCACTGAAGCTTTCTTT

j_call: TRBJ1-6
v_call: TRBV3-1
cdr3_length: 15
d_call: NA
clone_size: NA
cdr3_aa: CASSGGRAYNSPLHF
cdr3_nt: TGTGCCAGCAGCGGCGGACGGGCGTATAATTCACCCCTCCACTTT

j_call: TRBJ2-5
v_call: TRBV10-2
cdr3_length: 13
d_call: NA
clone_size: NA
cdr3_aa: CASSGSRQETQYF
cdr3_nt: TGCGCCAGCAGTGGATCACGCCAAGAGACCCAGTACTTC

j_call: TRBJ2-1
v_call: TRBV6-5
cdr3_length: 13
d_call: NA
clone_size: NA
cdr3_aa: CASSPLVRGEQFF
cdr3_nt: TGTGCCAGCAGCCCCCTTGTTAGGGGTGAGCAGTTCTTC

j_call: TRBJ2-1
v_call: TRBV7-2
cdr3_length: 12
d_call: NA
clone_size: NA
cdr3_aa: CASSLFVNEQFF
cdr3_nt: TGTGCCAGCAGCTTGTTCGTGAATGAGCAGTTCTTC

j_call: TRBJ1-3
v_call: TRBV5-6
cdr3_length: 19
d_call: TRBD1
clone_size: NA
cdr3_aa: CASSLIFATGGFSGNTIYF
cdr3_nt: TGTGCCAGCAGCTTGATCTTCGCGACAGGGGGCTTCTCTGGAAACACCATATATTTT

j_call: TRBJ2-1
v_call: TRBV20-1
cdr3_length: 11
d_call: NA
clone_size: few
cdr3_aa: CSARRGDEQFF
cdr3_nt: TGCAGTGCTAGAAGGGGCGATGAGCAGTTCTTC

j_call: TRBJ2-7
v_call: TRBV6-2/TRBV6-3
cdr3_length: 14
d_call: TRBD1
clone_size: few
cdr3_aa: CASRRDSTGNEQYF
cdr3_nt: TGTGCCAGCAGAAGGGACAGCACAGGTAACGAGCAGTACTTC

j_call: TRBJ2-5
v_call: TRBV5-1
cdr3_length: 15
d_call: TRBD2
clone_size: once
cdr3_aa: CASSFLAGGNNEQYF
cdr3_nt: TGCGCCAGCAGTTTCCTAGCGGGGGGGAACAATGAGCAGTACTTC

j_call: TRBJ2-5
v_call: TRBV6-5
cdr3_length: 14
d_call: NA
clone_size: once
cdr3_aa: CASSPSRARETQYF
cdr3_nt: TGTGCCAGCAGCCCGAGCAGGGCCCGGGAGACCCAGTACTTC

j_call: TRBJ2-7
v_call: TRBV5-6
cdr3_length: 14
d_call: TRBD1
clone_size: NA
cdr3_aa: CASSRDRGHYEQYF
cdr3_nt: TGTGCCAGCAGCCGAGACAGGGGTCACTACGAGCAGTACTTC

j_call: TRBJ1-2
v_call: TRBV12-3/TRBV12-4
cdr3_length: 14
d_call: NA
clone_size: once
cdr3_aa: CASSLAGKVTGYTF
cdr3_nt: TGTGCCAGCAGTTTAGCAGGGAAAGTCACTGGCTACACCTTC

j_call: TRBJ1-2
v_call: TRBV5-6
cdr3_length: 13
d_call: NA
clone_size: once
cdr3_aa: CASSLDYFYGYTF
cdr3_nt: TGTGCCAGCAGCTTGGACTACTTCTATGGCTACACCTTC

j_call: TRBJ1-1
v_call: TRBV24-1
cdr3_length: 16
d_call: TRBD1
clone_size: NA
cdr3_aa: CATSDVLQGAQGKAFF
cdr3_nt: TGTGCCACCAGTGATGTATTACAGGGGGCGCAAGGAAAAGCTTTCTTT

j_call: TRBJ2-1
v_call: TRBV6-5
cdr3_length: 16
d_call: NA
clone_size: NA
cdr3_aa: CAGSYSSGGGLNEQFF
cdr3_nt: TGTGCCGGCAGTTACTCATCCGGGGGCGGGCTCAATGAGCAGTTCTTC

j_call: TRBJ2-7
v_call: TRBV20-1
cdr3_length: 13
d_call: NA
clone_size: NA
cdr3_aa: CSARDGKNYEQYF
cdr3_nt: TGCAGTGCTAGAGACGGAAAAAACTACGAGCAGTACTTC